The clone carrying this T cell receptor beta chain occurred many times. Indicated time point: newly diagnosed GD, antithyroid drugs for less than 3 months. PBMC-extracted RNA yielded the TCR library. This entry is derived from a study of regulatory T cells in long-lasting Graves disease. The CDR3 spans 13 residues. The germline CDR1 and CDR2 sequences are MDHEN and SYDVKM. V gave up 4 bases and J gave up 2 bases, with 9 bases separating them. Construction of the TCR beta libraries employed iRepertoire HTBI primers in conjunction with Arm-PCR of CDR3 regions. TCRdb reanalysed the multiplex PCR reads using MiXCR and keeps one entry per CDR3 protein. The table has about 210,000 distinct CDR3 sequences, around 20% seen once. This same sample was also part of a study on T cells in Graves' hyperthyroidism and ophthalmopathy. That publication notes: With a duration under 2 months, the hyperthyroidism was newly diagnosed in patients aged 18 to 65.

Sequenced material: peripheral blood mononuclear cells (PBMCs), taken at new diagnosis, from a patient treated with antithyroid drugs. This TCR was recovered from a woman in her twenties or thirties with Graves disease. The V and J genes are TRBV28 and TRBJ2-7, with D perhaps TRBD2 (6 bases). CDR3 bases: TGTGCCAGCAGTTCGGGACTCCCCTACGAGCAGTACTTC. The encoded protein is CASSSGLPYEQYF.